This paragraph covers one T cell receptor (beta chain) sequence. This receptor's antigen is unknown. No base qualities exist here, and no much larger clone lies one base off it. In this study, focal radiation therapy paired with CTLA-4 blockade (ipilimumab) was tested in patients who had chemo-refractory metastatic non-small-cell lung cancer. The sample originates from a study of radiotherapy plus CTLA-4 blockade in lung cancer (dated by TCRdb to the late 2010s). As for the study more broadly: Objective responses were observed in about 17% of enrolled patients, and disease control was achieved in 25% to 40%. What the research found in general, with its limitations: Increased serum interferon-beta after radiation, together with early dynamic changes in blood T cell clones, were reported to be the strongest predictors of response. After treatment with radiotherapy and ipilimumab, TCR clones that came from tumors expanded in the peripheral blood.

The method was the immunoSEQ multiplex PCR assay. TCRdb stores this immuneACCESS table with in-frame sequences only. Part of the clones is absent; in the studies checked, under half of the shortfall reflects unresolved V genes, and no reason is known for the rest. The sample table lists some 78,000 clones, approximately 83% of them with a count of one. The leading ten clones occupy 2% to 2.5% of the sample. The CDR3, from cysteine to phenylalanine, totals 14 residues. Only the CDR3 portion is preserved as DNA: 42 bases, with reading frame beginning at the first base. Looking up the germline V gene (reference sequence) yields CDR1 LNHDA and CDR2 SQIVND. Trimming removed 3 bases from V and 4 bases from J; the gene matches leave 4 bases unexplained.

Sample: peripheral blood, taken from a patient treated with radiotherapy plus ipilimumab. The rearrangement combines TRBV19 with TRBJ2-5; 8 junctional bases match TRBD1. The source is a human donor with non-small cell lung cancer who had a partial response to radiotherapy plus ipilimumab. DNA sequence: TGTGCCAGTAGTATCCAGGGGGCTACAGAGACCCAGTACTTC. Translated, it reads CASSIQGATETQYF. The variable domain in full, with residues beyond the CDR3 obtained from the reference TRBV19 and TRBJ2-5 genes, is DGGITQSPKYLFRKEGQNVTLSCEQNLNHDAMYWYRQDPGQGLRLIYYSQIVNDFQKGDIAEGYSVSREKKESFPLTVTSAQKNPTAFYLCASSIQGATETQYFGPGTRLLVL.